These 26 T cell receptor beta chains were sequenced from one sample in a study of beta chain features in type 1 diabetes. Study results and limitations: Moderate yet significant TCRB CDR3 shortening was seen in Type 1 diabetes patients in all four CD4+ subsets.

Expressed TCRB transcripts were sequenced because the isolated RNA had all been reverse transcribed beforehand. Data came from immunoSEQ multiplex PCR; TCRdb stores just in-frame clones and leaves some out. Among under 300,000 clones, 9.5% to 13% were seen once, and the ten largest hold more than 0.015%. For these TCRs, the target antigens are not known. Sequenced sample: naive CD4+ T cells from blood. These receptors were taken from a man aged 30-40 years with type 1 diabetes.

In this sample, this clone turned up a few times. The gene calls are TRBV19 and TRBJ1-1; D possibly corresponds to TRBD1 (6 bases). Trimming removed 4 bases from V and 4 bases from J, with 19 bases in between. CDR1 and CDR2 (germline): LNHDA, SQIVND (reference sequence). The CDR3 is 16 residues long. The CDR3 coding sequence is TGTGCCAGTAGTACGCGAACGGGACACCAGAGCACTGAAGCTTTCTTT. This encodes CASSTRTGHQSTEAFF.

This sequence joins TRBV29-1 and TRBJ1-1; maybe TRBD1 (5 bases). The germline V and J ends were trimmed by 6 bases and 0 bases, with 11 bases remaining between them. Germline V gene lookup returns CDR1 SQVTM and CDR2 ANQGSEA. The CDR3 covers 13 residues. CDR3 bases: TGCAGCGTGGGGGGACGGTTGAACACTGAAGCTTTCTTT. Its protein product is CSVGGRLNTEAFF.

This chain joins TRBV10-3 and TRBJ2-7, with D maybe TRBD2 (6 bases). Germline V gives CDR1 ENHRY, CDR2 SYGVKD. The CDR3 contains 13 residues. Deletions cut 3 bases from V and 3 bases from J, with 9 bases between. CDR3 region: CAISDGTDYEQYF. CDR3 DNA sequence: TGTGCCATCAGTGATGGGACTGACTACGAGCAGTACTTC.

The chain joins TRBV5-6 to TRBJ2-7; tentatively, D is TRBD2 (6 bases). V was pared by 0 bases and J by 3 bases, with 7 bases between. Germline values: CDR1 SGHDT, CDR2 YYEEEE. The CDR3 has 13 amino acids. This CDR3 is CASSLGDFYEQYF. The CDR3 DNA is TGTGCCAGCAGCTTGGGGGACTTCTACGAGCAGTACTTC.

The chain links TRBV19 to TRBJ2-5; TRBD2 might be the D (6 bases). The CDR3 totals 13 residues. The germline V gene encodes CDR1 LNHDA and CDR2 SQIVND (reference sequence). Deletions cut 5 bases from V and 5 bases from J, with 12 bases between. CDR3 in amino acids: CASSQASGETQYF. As DNA, the CDR3 is TGTGCCAGTAGTCAGGCAAGCGGGGAGACCCAGTACTTC.

The chain recombines TRBV29-1 with TRBJ1-1, with D perhaps matching TRBD1 (5 bases). CDR3 size: 11 residues. Germline V gives CDR1 SQVTM, CDR2 ANQGSEA. The V gene lost 3 bases and the J gene lost 6 bases, with 8 bases spanning the gap. In DNA, the CDR3 is TGCAGCGTTGATTGGGGGGCTGAAGCTTTCTTT. Translated, it gives CSVDWGAEAFF.

The genes are TRBV7-9 and TRBJ2-7; a possible D gene is TRBD2 (5 bases). V was clipped by 3 bases and J by 9 bases, with 27 bases between them. Looked up from germline, CDR1 is SEHNR and CDR2 is FQNEAQ (reference sequence). This CDR3 has 17 amino acids. In DNA form, the CDR3 reads TGTGCCAGCAGCTTCCCAGGCCCGGCGGGCGGCCTACGTCGGCAGTACTTC. It encodes CASSFPGPAGGLRRQYF.

This clone was seen a handful of times. The chain uses TRBV4-3 and TRBJ1-1; no reliable D call. Per the germline V gene, CDR1 is LGHNA and CDR2 is YSLEER. There are 15 residues in the CDR3. The ends were cut back, 5 bases at V and 0 bases at J, with 13 bases in the middle. CDR3 sequence (DNA): TGCGCCAGCAGCAGAATCTCCGGGTTGAACACTGAAGCTTTCTTT. Translating gives CASSRISGLNTEAFF.

This clone was counted a few times. J is TRBJ2-7 and V is TRBV7-9; 9 positions match TRBD1. The germline gives CDR1 SEHNR, CDR2 FQNEAQ (reference sequence). V was pared by 0 bases and J by 4 bases, with 4 bases of the junction left unmatched. The CDR3 length is 15 residues. CDR3 bases: TGTGCCAGCAGCTTAGCCGGGACAGGGTCTTACGAGCAGTACTTC. This encodes CASSLAGTGSYEQYF.

The rearrangement links TRBV10-3 to TRBJ2-7; D is perhaps TRBD2 (5 bases). The V end was cut by 6 bases, the J end by 5 bases, with 11 bases between. Germline values: CDR1 ENHRY, CDR2 SYGVKD. This CDR3 spans 12 amino acids. The CDR3 reads CAISPLGDEQYF. In DNA form, the CDR3 reads TGTGCCATCAGCCCATTGGGAGACGAGCAGTACTTC.

This sequence joins TRBV19 and TRBJ2-5; possibly TRBD2 for D (6 bases). The length of the CDR3 is 13 residues. V lost 5 bases and J lost 4, with 11 bases in between. CDR1 and CDR2 (germline): LNHDA, SQIVND (reference sequence). Here the CDR3 reads CASSGVAVETQYF. Here the CDR3 DNA reads TGTGCCAGTAGTGGAGTAGCGGTAGAGACCCAGTACTTC.

This clone turned up a few times. V gene TRBV18 combines with J gene TRBJ2-2; D may be TRBD2 (5 bases). Per the germline V gene, CDR1 is KGHSH and CDR2 is LQKENI. Trimming pared 0 bases from V and 1 base from J, leaving 15 bases between. The length of the CDR3 is 18 residues. This CDR3 reads CASSPPAGTSQNTGELFF. CDR3 nucleotides: TGTGCCAGCTCACCACCGGCGGGTACAAGCCAGAACACCGGGGAGCTGTTTTTT.

The chain is built from TRBV5-1 and TRBJ2-7; 9 nucleotides match TRBD1. Trimming cost V 3 bases and J 2 bases; bases outside gene matches: 6. Per the germline V gene, CDR1 is SGHRS and CDR2 is YFSETQ. The CDR3 runs to 15 residues. CDR3 coding DNA: TGCGCCAGCAGCTCCGGGACAGGGTACGCCTACGAGCAGTACTTC. It is translated as CASSSGTGYAYEQYF.

This clone was found a few times. The rearrangement joins TRBV7-8 to TRBJ1-5; no firm D call. V was clipped by 1 base and J by 7 bases, with 14 bases between them. The germline CDR1 and CDR2 sequences are SGHVS and FQNEAQ. This CDR3 comprises 15 residues. The DNA for the CDR3 is TGTGCCAGCAGCTTAGGCGTTAATTCGGGGCAGCCCCAGCATTTT. Its translation is CASSLGVNSGQPQHF.

V is TRBV5-4 and J is TRBJ2-5; 9 nucleotides match TRBD1. From germline, CDR1 is SGHNT and CDR2 YYREEE (reference sequence). The CDR3 extends over 15 amino acids. The trim removed 2 bases at V and 2 bases at J, leaving 4 bases unmatched. CDR3 bases: TGTGCCAGCAGCTTCCGGACAGGGGTACAAGAGACCCAGTACTTC. This gives the protein CASSFRTGVQETQYF.

Only a few counts were recorded for this clone. V gene TRBV7-3 combines with J gene TRBJ2-1; 11 nucleotides agree with TRBD2. This CDR3 region has 14 residues. The V and J ends lost 6 bases and 9 bases, in that order; junction bases with no gene match: 7. Germline V CDR1 and CDR2: SGHTA, FQGTGA. The CDR3 nucleotides read TGTGCCAGCAGATTTAGCGGGGGGGCCGCTGAGCAGTTCTTC. Amino acids: CASRFSGGAAEQFF.

The rearrangement uses TRBV9 and TRBJ2-3, with TRBD2 matching over 9 bases. The germline gives CDR1 SGDLS, CDR2 YYNGEE. Trimming took 0 bases from V and 3 from J; bases not matched to a gene: 5. The CDR3 spans 16 residues. DNA for the CDR3: TGTGCCAGCAGCGTAGCTGGCGGGGGGGAGACAGATACGCAGTATTTT. This translates into CASSVAGGGETDTQYF.

The V call is TRBV7-2, the J call TRBJ1-6; no firm D call. Germline V gene data show CDR1 as SGHTA and CDR2 as FQGNSA. Trimming pared 2 bases from V and 8 bases from J, leaving 7 bases between. The CDR3 length is 13 residues. The CDR3: CASSLLPDSPLHF. The CDR3 nucleotides are TGTGCCAGCAGCTTACTTCCAGATTCACCCCTCCACTTT. Together with reference TRBV7-2 and TRBJ1-6, the CDR3 gives the full variable domain: GAGVSQSPSNKVTEKGKDVELRCDPISGHTALYWYRQSLGQGLEFLIYFQGNSAPDKSGLPSDRFSAERTGGSVSTLTIQRTQQEDSAVYLCASSLLPDSPLHFGNGTRLTVT.

This clone was recorded a few times. The chain is built from TRBV6-1 and TRBJ2-3; a weak D match, TRBD2 (5 bases). V lost 1 base to trimming and J lost 4 bases, with 6 bases between them. The CDR3 contains 13 residues. The germline V gene has CDR1 MNHNS and CDR2 SASEGT. The CDR3 DNA is TGTGCCAGCAGTGAAGTCGGGGCAGATACGCAGTATTTT. Translated: CASSEVGADTQYF.

This clone was recorded a few times. This chain joins TRBV18 and TRBJ1-5; possible D gene TRBD1, 5 bases. Trimming took off 6 bases at V and 5 bases at J, with 17 bases between the two ends. The CDR3 is made up of 15 amino acids. Germline CDR1 and CDR2: KGHSH and LQKENI. In nucleotides, the CDR3 is TGTGCCAGCTCGTCGGTTTTGGGGCCCGATCAGCCCCAGCATTTT. As protein: CASSSVLGPDQPQHF. Variable domain in full (rest from reference TRBV18 and TRBJ1-5): NAGVMQNPRHLVRRRGQEARLRCSPMKGHSHVYWYRQLPEEGLKFMVYLQKENIIDESGMPKERFSAEFPKEGPSILRIQQVVRGDSAAYFCASSSVLGPDQPQHFGDGTRLSIL.

This clone was observed a few times. V usage is TRBV18 and J usage is TRBJ1-1, with TRBD1 as a possible D gene (5 bases). Germline CDR1 and CDR2: KGHSH and LQKENI. The CDR3 runs 15 residues. The V end was cut by 4 bases, the J end by 1 base, with 13 bases between. The CDR3 sequence is CASSRGAGSNTEAFF. The DNA for the CDR3 is TGTGCCAGCTCACGAGGGGCGGGATCGAACACTGAAGCTTTCTTT.

This clone was recorded a few times. This chain links TRBV18 with TRBJ2-7; D may be TRBD1 (5 bases). The CDR3 is 15 residues long. Germline CDR1 is KGHSH and CDR2 is LQKENI. V was cut by 3 bases and J by 5 bases, with 17 bases left in between. The CDR3 sequence: CASSPPSQGTDEQYF. CDR3 nucleotide sequence: TGTGCCAGCTCACCCCCCTCCCAGGGCACCGACGAGCAGTACTTC.

The chain combines TRBV25-1 with TRBJ2-1; D gene uncertain. There are 14 residues in the CDR3. The germline CDR1 and CDR2 sequences are MGHDK and SYGVNS. The V end was cut by 5 bases, the J end by 6 bases, with 14 bases between. CDR3 bases: TGTGCCAGCAGTTACCAGCCCCCGGGCAATGAGCAGTTCTTC. Translation gives CASSYQPPGNEQFF.

The rearrangement joins TRBV11-2 to TRBJ1-1, with unresolved D. Trimming cost V 7 bases and J 0 bases, with 12 bases left between them. This CDR3 is built from 14 residues. The germline gives CDR1 SGHAT, CDR2 FQNNGV. The CDR3 region is CASTLSGMNTEAFF. DNA for the CDR3: TGTGCCAGCACCCTCTCAGGCATGAACACTGAAGCTTTCTTT.

The chain recombines TRBV7-2 with TRBJ2-1; 9 bases map to TRBD2. Looked up from germline, CDR1 is SGHTA and CDR2 is FQGNSA. The CDR3 covers 15 residues. After removal of 5 bases from V and 3 bases from J, the junction contained 5 bases not matched to a gene. CDR3 protein: CASSARGGDYNEQFF. As DNA, the CDR3 is TGTGCCAGCAGCGCACGCGGGGGGGACTACAATGAGCAGTTCTTC.

The table lists this clone with a few counts. This rearrangement joins TRBV7-2 to TRBJ2-3; weak D call: TRBD2 (5 bases). There are 12 residues in the CDR3. CDR1 is SGHTA, CDR2 FQGNSA, per germline. Trimming stripped 7 bases from V and 2 bases from J, with 7 bases between. CDR3 sequence reads: CASKRDTDTQYF. The CDR3 DNA reads as TGTGCCAGCAAGAGGGACACAGATACGCAGTATTTT.